One T cell receptor (beta chain) is described in this entry. The CDR3 contains 21 residues. J gave up 0 bases and V 7 bases, and 21 bases lay outside the gene matches. Germline V gene data show CDR1 as MNHEY and CDR2 as SMNVEV (reference sequence). Produced via immunoSEQ multiplex PCR; TCRdb's table is partial and in-frame only. The table shows 100,000 or so clones, with 94% occurring only once. The sample is drawn from a study of T cell changes during pregnancy in multiple sclerosis. The chain carries TRBV27 and TRBJ2-7; 13 nucleotides line up with TRBD2. The TCR comes from a female donor with multiple sclerosis, enrolled in a pregnancy study. The sequenced sample was peripheral blood, obtained before pregnancy. The CDR3 sequence is CASTPLGVLQGLAGSSYEQYF. Written as DNA, the CDR3 is TGTGCCAGCACCCCACTTGGCGTGTTACAGGGACTAGCGGGAAGCTCCTACGAGCAGTACTTC.